The entry below gives a single TCR beta chain sequence along with its context. The target of this receptor is not known. No base quality information exists; no much larger clone differs at one position. Donors were healthy HIV-negative adults with no recently reported acute infections or vaccinations. Only Caucasian adults living in Nashville, Tennessee, USA were represented among the donors. CD4+ T cells were enriched through magnetic negative selection, after which naive cells were positively selected on CD45RA and the remaining negative fraction served as the memory subset. Blood was collected by leukapheresis, and PBMCs were isolated by Ficoll-Histopaque density gradient centrifugation and then cryopreserved in liquid nitrogen vapor phase. Purity and quantity of every magnetically sorted T cell population were checked by analytical flow cytometry. Genomic DNA was isolated from every sorted fraction and measured by UV absorbance on a Nanodrop 2000c.

This sample is part of a study of shared clonotypes between healthy human individuals (dated by TCRdb to about 2020). At the level of the whole study: The cohort included three men and a couple of women between 18 and 49 years of age. For each donor, CD4 naive and CD4 memory were each run on three plates, CD8 naive on two plates, and CD8 memory on one plate. Blood TCR repertoires of about five healthy adults were deeply sequenced to estimate repertoire size and the extent of clonotype sharing between individuals. To increase sequencing depth and limit assay-specific biases, different laboratories used diverse techniques to prepare libraries and sequence TCR repertoires. Leukapheresis yielded between about 0.94 and 8.9 billion PBMCs per donor.

The research as a whole found: Compared with non-shared clonotypes, clonotypes shared by all four sorted-subset donors had higher generation probabilities. Pairwise subsampling led to the expectation that sequencing depth would affect the degree of clonotype sharing among donors. Even with the large sequencing depth, rarefaction of the sorted-subset datasets indicated that sequencing was incomplete. Larger estimated clonotype richness was generally found for naive subsets than for memory subsets. Sampling was restricted to blood, and TCR repertoires in tissue are likely to differ from TCR repertoires in blood. Sharing across four donors was observed for around 5% of naive CD4, 3% to 4% of naive CD8, over 2% of memory CD4, and around 0.4% of memory CD8 clonotypes. Because the study included only a small number of donors, the genetic and exposure-history diversity represented was limited.

Ends trimmed: V by 1 base, J by 8 bases; bases unmatched to a gene: 22. The germline V gene supplies CDR1 SGHRS and CDR2 YFSETQ. The CDR3 starts with the cysteine, ends with the phenylalanine, and has 20 residues. Solely the CDR3 DNA is kept, with 60 bases framed from the first base. TCR CDR3 regions were amplified from genomic DNA by multiplex PCR using the deep immunoSEQ assay. Extracted genomic DNA from each cell subset was distributed evenly across all wells of several immunoSEQ 96-well plates, and each plate was treated as a replicate. For sorted subsets, 200 to 250 ng of genomic DNA, equivalent to 25,000 to 30,000 T cell genomes, went into each replicate PCR. The purified libraries were quantified using a Qubit 3.0 fluorometer, sized with a Bioanalyzer 2100, and then quantified again using the KAPA Library Quantification kit. A separate single-read 150-cycle Illumina NextSeq 550 flow cell was used to sequence each immunoSEQ 96-well plate. In the source study's methods: The immunoSEQ output contained only junctional sequences without quality scores, so filtering could not match that applied to full-length reads. Sequences were annotated with PyIR, a Python wrapper for IgBLAST v1.9, using IMGT germline references to assign V/J genes and CDR3. Reads were removed for weak V/J assignments (E-value above 1e-6), missing CDR3, stop codons, out-of-frame junctions, or ambiguous translated residues. V3J clonotypes were defined as sequences sharing an identical inferred V gene, J gene, and CDR3 amino acid sequence. The percentage overlap between two repertoires was calculated by dividing the number of shared unique clonotypes by the size of the smaller repertoire. Three approaches were used to assess repertoire richness: RTK rarefaction, the Chao1 estimator, and Recon v2.1 estimates of unobserved clonotypes. Generation probabilities for all TCRbeta clonotypes obtained by the gDNA method from a few donors were computed using OLGA. TCRdb mirrors the immuneACCESS table, restricted to in-frame sequences. Some clones are absent from its copies; in checked studies, under half trace to an unresolved V gene, and the reason for the others is unknown. V, J and clone size derive from that table, while D and trimming were established from the DNA sequence. The sample data list fewer than 400,000 clones, and around 74% of these were observed just once. In total, the top ten clones hold over 9% of the sample.

This clonotype originated in a man younger than 40 in good health. Sequencing was carried out using memory CD4+ T cells sorted from blood. This sample's cell subset or site label indicates: CD45RA-negative fraction. Here the chain combines TRBV5-1 and TRBJ2-7; TRBD2 lines up with 12 middle nucleotides. This receptor has the CDR3 CASSLKTYGTSGPALLQQYF. The sequenced DNA: TGCGCCAGCAGCTTGAAAACTTACGGGACTAGCGGGCCAGCCCTCTTGCAGCAGTACTTC.